A selection of T cell receptor beta chains follows, all from one sample in a study of blood T cell repertoires in COVID-19. Profiling relied on immunoSEQ multiplex PCR, and the TCRdb table lists in-frame clones only, not all of them. The data show 150,000 to 200,000 clones, more than 80% seen once. Material for sequencing was peripheral blood. The receptors come from a human donor in a cohort sampled during active COVID-19. Each CDR3 is given with its conserved first and last residue. Each record gives: D gene, clone size, J gene, V gene, CDR3 DNA, CDR3 protein. The D gene is left open where the match is weak. Size values are once, few and many counts, or a class for expanded clones, and some rows have none.

d_call: TRBD1; clone_size: once; j_call: TRBJ2-7; v_call: TRBV5-1; cdr3_nt: TGCGCCAGCAGCTTAGGTCCGGGACAGGCCTCCTACGAGCAGTACTTC; cdr3_aa: CASSLGPGQASYEQYF
d_call: TRBD1; clone_size: few; j_call: TRBJ2-7; v_call: TRBV7-3; cdr3_nt: TGTGCCAGCAGCTTAGGGACAGGGGACTCCTACGAGCAGTACTTC; cdr3_aa: CASSLGTGDSYEQYF
d_call: NA; clone_size: NA; j_call: TRBJ1-6; v_call: TRBV5-5; cdr3_nt: TGTGCCAGCAGCTTGGGGACAGACTATAATTCACCCCTCCACTTT; cdr3_aa: CASSLGTDYNSPLHF
d_call: TRBD1; clone_size: NA; j_call: TRBJ1-5; v_call: TRBV18; cdr3_nt: TGTGCCAGCTCACGACAGGGTAAGGGTCAGCCCCAGCATTTT; cdr3_aa: CASSRQGKGQPQHF
d_call: TRBD1; clone_size: NA; j_call: TRBJ2-5; v_call: TRBV18; cdr3_nt: TGTGCCAGCTCACCAACGACAGGGGGGATACCTGACCAAGAGACCCAGTACTTC; cdr3_aa: CASSPTTGGIPDQETQYF
d_call: NA; clone_size: NA; j_call: TRBJ2-5; v_call: TRBV7-2; cdr3_nt: TGTGCCAGCAGCCGCGAGGGGGTGTATGGGGCCCAGTACTTC; cdr3_aa: CASSREGVYGAQYF
d_call: NA; clone_size: NA; j_call: TRBJ2-3; v_call: TRBV24-1; cdr3_nt: TGTGCCACCAGTGATGGCCCCACAGATACGCAGTATTTT; cdr3_aa: CATSDGPTDTQYF
d_call: NA; clone_size: NA; j_call: TRBJ2-2; v_call: TRBV27; cdr3_nt: TGTGCCAGCAGTTTGGAGGGAGCGAACACCGGGGAGCTGTTTTTT; cdr3_aa: CASSLEGANTGELFF
d_call: NA; clone_size: NA; j_call: TRBJ1-5; v_call: TRBV4-1; cdr3_nt: TGCGCCAGCAGCCAAGTAGTATTTCCAGGGCCTAGCAATCAGCCCCAGCATTTT; cdr3_aa: CASSQVVFPGPSNQPQHF
d_call: NA; clone_size: NA; j_call: TRBJ1-2; v_call: TRBV4-1; cdr3_nt: TGCGCCAGCAGCCAAGACCTGACACCCTTCTTACGCTTCGCCTTC; cdr3_aa: CASSQDLTPFLRFAF
d_call: TRBD1; clone_size: NA; j_call: TRBJ2-7; v_call: TRBV7-6; cdr3_nt: TGTGCCAGCAGCGTAGTGGGGACAGGGGGCGAGCAGTACTTC; cdr3_aa: CASSVVGTGGEQYF
d_call: NA; clone_size: NA; j_call: TRBJ2-2; v_call: TRBV3-1/TRBV3-2; cdr3_nt: TGTGCCAGCAGCCAAGTTCTGAACACCGGGGAGCTGTTTTTT; cdr3_aa: CASSQVLNTGELFF
d_call: NA; clone_size: NA; j_call: TRBJ1-1; v_call: TRBV9; cdr3_nt: TGTGCCAGCAGCGTAGCTACGGGCCGGGAAAACACTGAAGCTTTCTTT; cdr3_aa: CASSVATGRENTEAFF
d_call: TRBD1; clone_size: NA; j_call: TRBJ2-7; v_call: TRBV30; cdr3_nt: TGTGCCTCGTCCCCGGGACAGGGATGTGGGCAGTACTTC; cdr3_aa: CASSPGQGCGQYF
d_call: TRBD1; clone_size: NA; j_call: TRBJ1-1; v_call: TRBV7-9; cdr3_nt: TGTGCCAGCCCCGGGACAGGGAACACTGAAGCTTTCTTT; cdr3_aa: CASPGTGNTEAFF
d_call: NA; clone_size: NA; j_call: TRBJ2-7; v_call: TRBV7-8; cdr3_nt: TGTGCCAGCAGCTTAGGGCACCAAGTTTACGAGCAGTACTTC; cdr3_aa: CASSLGHQVYEQYF
d_call: NA; clone_size: NA; j_call: TRBJ2-7; v_call: TRBV10-3; cdr3_nt: TGTGCCATCAAGCAGGGATCCTACGAGCAGTACTTC; cdr3_aa: CAIKQGSYEQYF
d_call: TRBD2; clone_size: NA; j_call: TRBJ2-1; v_call: TRBV6-2/TRBV6-3; cdr3_nt: TGTGCCAGCAGTTTAGGACTAGCCGGGTACAATGAGCAGTTCTTC; cdr3_aa: CASSLGLAGYNEQFF
d_call: TRBD2; clone_size: NA; j_call: TRBJ2-7; v_call: TRBV27; cdr3_nt: TGTGCCAGCAGTTTCGGGGGGGGTTCCTACGAGCAGTACTTC; cdr3_aa: CASSFGGGSYEQYF
d_call: TRBD2; clone_size: NA; j_call: TRBJ2-7; v_call: TRBV11-2; cdr3_nt: TGTGCCAGCAGCTTAATGGCTAGCGGGTTTTACGAGCAGTACTTC; cdr3_aa: CASSLMASGFYEQYF
d_call: TRBD2; clone_size: NA; j_call: TRBJ2-7; v_call: TRBV4-1; cdr3_nt: TGCGCCAGCAGCCAAGAGGAATGGGGAACTAGCGGGGGTGCCTACGAGCAGTACTTC; cdr3_aa: CASSQEEWGTSGGAYEQYF
d_call: NA; clone_size: NA; j_call: TRBJ1-3; v_call: TRBV3-1/TRBV3-2; cdr3_nt: TGTGCCAGCAGCCAAGCCCCAGGGGACTCTGGAAACACCATATATTTT; cdr3_aa: CASSQAPGDSGNTIYF
d_call: NA; clone_size: NA; j_call: TRBJ1-1; v_call: TRBV19; cdr3_nt: TGTGCCAGTAGTATTTGGGGGCCGAGGACTGAAGCTTTCTTT; cdr3_aa: CASSIWGPRTEAFF
d_call: TRBD1; clone_size: NA; j_call: TRBJ1-1; v_call: TRBV13; cdr3_nt: TGTGCCAGCAGCCCTGGGACAGGGGAGTTTATAGCTGAAGCTTTCTTT; cdr3_aa: CASSPGTGEFIAEAFF
d_call: NA; clone_size: NA; j_call: TRBJ1-2; v_call: TRBV12-3/TRBV12-4; cdr3_nt: TGTGCCAGCAGTTTTACGGCTAACTATGGCTACACCTTC; cdr3_aa: CASSFTANYGYTF
d_call: NA; clone_size: NA; j_call: TRBJ1-1; v_call: TRBV20-1; cdr3_nt: TGCAGTGCTAGCTTGAACACTGAAGCTTTCTTT; cdr3_aa: CSASLNTEAFF
d_call: NA; clone_size: NA; j_call: TRBJ1-2; v_call: TRBV5-5; cdr3_nt: TGTGCCAGCAGCTTGGCAGGTGGAGGCTACTCGGCGTATGGCTACACCTTC; cdr3_aa: CASSLAGGGYSAYGYTF
d_call: NA; clone_size: NA; j_call: TRBJ1-2; v_call: TRBV28; cdr3_nt: TGTGCCAGCAGTTTATCGAGTGGCTACACCTTC; cdr3_aa: CASSLSSGYTF
d_call: TRBD1; clone_size: NA; j_call: TRBJ1-2; v_call: TRBV13; cdr3_nt: TGTGCCAGCAGCCTGGTCGGGACAGGGGTTCTATATGGCTACACCTTC; cdr3_aa: CASSLVGTGVLYGYTF
d_call: TRBD1; clone_size: NA; j_call: TRBJ1-6; v_call: TRBV5-6; cdr3_nt: TGTGCCAGCAGCGTAGAACAGGGGTATCGTAGAGCCGCCCTCCACTTT; cdr3_aa: CASSVEQGYRRAALHF
d_call: NA; clone_size: NA; j_call: TRBJ1-2; v_call: TRBV2; cdr3_nt: TGTGCCAGCAGTGATTTTAGGAGGCAGGGGAGGGACTATGGCTACACCTTC; cdr3_aa: CASSDFRRQGRDYGYTF
d_call: NA; clone_size: NA; j_call: TRBJ2-7; v_call: TRBV11-2; cdr3_nt: TGTGCCAGCAGCTTAGTCGGTGGGGCGACCTACGAGCAGTACTTC; cdr3_aa: CASSLVGGATYEQYF
d_call: NA; clone_size: NA; j_call: TRBJ1-1; v_call: TRBV6-1; cdr3_nt: TGTGCCAGCAGTGAAGAGGGGGGGGTTGGCACTGAAGCTTTCTTT; cdr3_aa: CASSEEGGVGTEAFF
d_call: NA; clone_size: NA; j_call: TRBJ1-1; v_call: TRBV2; cdr3_nt: TGTGCCAGCAGTTTAACAGCAAACACTGAAGCTTTCTTT; cdr3_aa: CASSLTANTEAFF
d_call: NA; clone_size: NA; j_call: TRBJ1-2; v_call: TRBV10-3; cdr3_nt: TGTGCCATCAGTAGGGACACAGGCTACACCTTC; cdr3_aa: CAISRDTGYTF
d_call: TRBD1; clone_size: NA; j_call: TRBJ1-6; v_call: TRBV18; cdr3_nt: TGTGCCAGCTCACCGGACAGGGGTTCACCCCTCCACTTT; cdr3_aa: CASSPDRGSPLHF
d_call: NA; clone_size: NA; j_call: TRBJ1-6; v_call: TRBV5-1; cdr3_nt: TGCGCCAGCAGCTTGTACGGCGTCGGGGATTCACCCCTCCACTTT; cdr3_aa: CASSLYGVGDSPLHF
d_call: NA; clone_size: NA; j_call: TRBJ2-1; v_call: TRBV7-2; cdr3_nt: TGTGCCAGCAGCCAAGCGGGCAGAGAGCAGTTCTTC; cdr3_aa: CASSQAGREQFF
d_call: NA; clone_size: NA; j_call: TRBJ1-6; v_call: TRBV30; cdr3_nt: TGTGCCCTGGGTCTTGAGGCCGGTAATTCACCCCTCCACTTT; cdr3_aa: CALGLEAGNSPLHF
d_call: NA; clone_size: NA; j_call: TRBJ2-7; v_call: TRBV3-1/TRBV3-2; cdr3_nt: TGTGCCAGCAGCCCAGGGGGGACGTGGGAGCAGTACTTC; cdr3_aa: CASSPGGTWEQYF
d_call: TRBD1; clone_size: NA; j_call: TRBJ2-1; v_call: TRBV9; cdr3_nt: TGTGCCAGCAGCGTAGCTACAGGGGCGGCAAGCTACAATGAGCAGTTCTTC; cdr3_aa: CASSVATGAASYNEQFF
d_call: NA; clone_size: NA; j_call: TRBJ2-7; v_call: TRBV12-5; cdr3_nt: TGTGCTAGTGGTTCCCATTCCACAGGGTTCCCGACCTACGAGCAGTACTTC; cdr3_aa: CASGSHSTGFPTYEQYF
d_call: NA; clone_size: once; j_call: TRBJ1-1; v_call: TRBV4-2; cdr3_nt: TGTGCCAGCAGCGCGGTAGGGGGAGAAATTCTTGAAGCTTTCTTT; cdr3_aa: CASSAVGGEILEAFF
d_call: NA; clone_size: NA; j_call: TRBJ1-5; v_call: TRBV30; cdr3_nt: TGTGCCTGGAGTGTAGGGAGTAGCAATCAGCCCCAGCATTTT; cdr3_aa: CAWSVGSSNQPQHF
d_call: NA; clone_size: NA; j_call: TRBJ2-7; v_call: TRBV5-5; cdr3_nt: TGTGCCAGCAGCTTGGGGAGCTTCCCCGAGCAGTACTTC; cdr3_aa: CASSLGSFPEQYF
d_call: TRBD1; clone_size: once; j_call: TRBJ2-7; v_call: TRBV27; cdr3_nt: TGTGCCAGCCAAGGGCAGGGGGCGAACGAGCAGTACTTC; cdr3_aa: CASQGQGANEQYF
d_call: NA; clone_size: NA; j_call: TRBJ1-6; v_call: TRBV25-1; cdr3_nt: TGTGCCAGCAGTGAGCACAGGGACAATTCACCCCTCCACTTT; cdr3_aa: CASSEHRDNSPLHF
d_call: NA; clone_size: NA; j_call: TRBJ1-6; v_call: TRBV19; cdr3_nt: TGTGCCAGTAGAGCGACGCGTGGTGTAGGATCACCCCTCCACTTT; cdr3_aa: CASRATRGVGSPLHF
d_call: NA; clone_size: NA; j_call: TRBJ1-2; v_call: TRBV27; cdr3_nt: TGTGCCAGCAGTATAGTCAGGGGTGACTATGGCTACACCTTC; cdr3_aa: CASSIVRGDYGYTF
d_call: NA; clone_size: NA; j_call: TRBJ2-7; v_call: TRBV2; cdr3_nt: TGTGCCAGCAGTTCCGACAGAAACTCCTACGAGCAGTACTTC; cdr3_aa: CASSSDRNSYEQYF
d_call: NA; clone_size: NA; j_call: TRBJ1-1; v_call: TRBV7-8; cdr3_nt: TGTGCCAGCAGCGTTAACAGGGTATCTAGGACTGAAGCTTTCTTT; cdr3_aa: CASSVNRVSRTEAFF
d_call: TRBD2; clone_size: many; j_call: TRBJ2-1; v_call: TRBV29-1; cdr3_nt: TGCAGCGTTCGCGGACTAGCGAGGGTCTACAATGAGCAGTTCTTC; cdr3_aa: CSVRGLARVYNEQFF
d_call: NA; clone_size: NA; j_call: TRBJ2-5; v_call: TRBV6-5; cdr3_nt: TGTGCCAGCAGGAGGGGACACAGCCAAGAGACCCAGTACTTC; cdr3_aa: CASRRGHSQETQYF
d_call: NA; clone_size: once; j_call: TRBJ1-1; v_call: TRBV19; cdr3_nt: TGTGCCAGTAGTCAGAAAGAACAGGGTCACACTGAAGCTTTCTTT; cdr3_aa: CASSQKEQGHTEAFF
d_call: NA; clone_size: NA; j_call: TRBJ2-7; v_call: TRBV29-1; cdr3_nt: TGCAGCGTTGGGACAGCCGCCGCCTACGAGCAGTACTTC; cdr3_aa: CSVGTAAAYEQYF
d_call: NA; clone_size: NA; j_call: TRBJ2-7; v_call: TRBV18; cdr3_nt: TGTGCCAGCTCACCAGGCACCCTCTACGAGCAGTACTTC; cdr3_aa: CASSPGTLYEQYF
d_call: NA; clone_size: NA; j_call: TRBJ1-3; v_call: TRBV7-8; cdr3_nt: TGTGCCAGCAGCTTGGAGTATTCTGGAAACACCATATATTTT; cdr3_aa: CASSLEYSGNTIYF